A selection of T cell receptor beta chains follows, all from one sample in a study of CD8+ T cells in alopecia areata. Clones were sequenced by immunoSEQ multiplex PCR, and TCRdb holds only the in-frame ones, with some missing. The data contain 150,000 to 200,000 clones, 60% of them singletons. The material was CD4+ T cells sorted from blood, obtained at week 24, from a patient treated with tofacitinib. Receptors were obtained from a human donor with alopecia areata. CDR3s include the opening cysteine and the closing phenylalanine or tryptophan. The D gene is left open where the match is weak. A clone size is listed for some rows: how often the clone was seen (once, few, many), or a class if it is expanded.

14 few . TRBJ2-7 TRBV18 TGTGCCAGCTCACGGTCGGCAGACTCCTACGAGCAGTACTTC CASSRSADSYEQYF
12 few TRBD1 TRBJ2-4 TRBV6-5 TGTGCCACAGGACAGGTGGGGGACATTCAGTACTTC CATGQVGDIQYF
15 . . TRBJ1-1 TRBV29-1 TGCAGCGTTGGACGATGGTGGGGGGACGGCGCTGAAGCTTTCTTT CSVGRWWGDGAEAFF
11 few . TRBJ1-2 TRBV29-1 TGCAGCTTTCAGGGTGGGAATGGCTACACCTTC CSFQGGNGYTF
11 . . TRBJ2-7 TRBV29-1 TGCAGCGTTGTGGGGGGCTACGAGCAGTACTTC CSVVGGYEQYF
14 . . TRBJ2-4 TRBV5-6 TGTGCCAGCTCTTTACGGTTAGCCAAAAACATTCAGTACTTC CASSLRLAKNIQYF
15 once . TRBJ2-1 TRBV7-2 TGTGCCAGCAGCGCCCGCTCGAGCTCCTACAATGAGCAGTTCTTC CASSARSSSYNEQFF
16 . . TRBJ2-6 TRBV29-1 TGCAGCGTGGAAGCCCCTGGGGTTGCTGGGGCCAACGTCCTGACTTTC CSVEAPGVAGANVLTF
12 . . TRBJ2-7 TRBV2 TGTGCCAGCAGTGAAGTAATTAGCGAGCAGTACTTC CASSEVISEQYF
16 . . TRBJ1-5 TRBV12-5 TGTGCTAGTGGTTTCGAGGGACCTGGGGGGAATCAGCCCCAGCATTTT CASGFEGPGGNQPQHF
15 few TRBD1 TRBJ1-1 TRBV19 TGTGCCAGTAGTGAACAGGGGGCGTTAAGGACTGAAGCTTTCTTT CASSEQGALRTEAFF
16 . . TRBJ1-6 TRBV6-1 TGTGCCAGCAGTGAAGGGATAAGGTCCTATAATTCACCCCTCCACTTT CASSEGIRSYNSPLHF
15 . . TRBJ1-6 TRBV11-3 TGTGCCAGCAGCTCCCGGGAAATAGACAATTCACCCCTCCACTTT CASSSREIDNSPLHF
16 . TRBD1 TRBJ1-2 TRBV5-6 TGTGCCAGCAGCTCCGCCGGGACAGGGGGTAAGGTTGGCTACACCTTC CASSSAGTGGKVGYTF
13 . . TRBJ2-5 TRBV18 TGTGCCAGCTCACCTCGGACACGAGAGACCCAGTACTTC CASSPRTRETQYF
14 . . TRBJ1-2 TRBV30 TGTGCCTGGAGTGCAAAAGGGAGTAACTATGGCTACACCTTC CAWSAKGSNYGYTF
14 few . TRBJ1-6 TRBV5-8 TGTGCCAGCAGCTTGGCCTCCTTGAGGTCACCCCTCCACTTT CASSLASLRSPLHF
13 . TRBD1 TRBJ2-7 TRBV30 TGTGCCTGGTTTAGAGGGGGCATGGGAGAGCAGTACTTC CAWFRGGMGEQYF
12 . TRBD2 TRBJ2-1 TRBV30 TGTGCCTGGAGTGTCAAAGCGGGGAAGCAGTTCTTC CAWSVKAGKQFF
14 . TRBD1 TRBJ1-2 TRBV29-1 TGCAGCGTTGCTCCCCCGGGACAGTTCAATGGCTACACCTTC CSVAPPGQFNGYTF
17 . . TRBJ1-1 TRBV4-3 TGCGCCAGCAGCCAAGATGTGGGGGAGAGATTGAACACTGAAGCTTTCTTT CASSQDVGERLNTEAFF
15 . . TRBJ2-7 TRBV30 TGTGCCTGGAGTGTACAAATCCTAACAGGAGGCGAGCAGTACTTC CAWSVQILTGGEQYF
13 . TRBD2 TRBJ2-2 TRBV29-1 TGCAGCGGCCGGACTAGCGGGACCGGGGAGCTGTTTTTT CSGRTSGTGELFF
15 few . TRBJ2-7 TRBV4-3 TGCGCCAGCAGCCAAGATCCCGGACAGCCCTACGAGCAGTACTTC CASSQDPGQPYEQYF
13 . . TRBJ1-1 TRBV27 TGTGCCAGCAGACTCAGGACGGACGGTGAAGCTTTCTTT CASRLRTDGEAFF
15 . TRBD2 TRBJ2-1 TRBV4-3 TGCGCCAGCAGCCAAGTCTGGGCTAGCGGGAGAGAGCAGTTCTTC CASSQVWASGREQFF
10 once . TRBJ1-1 TRBV25-1 TGTGCCAGCAGTGGGCTCCGGGCTTTCTTT CASSGLRAFF
15 . TRBD2 TRBJ2-2 TRBV2 TGTGCCAGCATTAGCGGGGGGGCAAACACCGGGGAGCTGTTTTTT CASISGGANTGELFF
16 . TRBD2 TRBJ2-1 TRBV19 TGTGCCAGTAGCGATACGAAGAGGGCGGGGGTAGATGAGCAGTTCTTC CASSDTKRAGVDEQFF